This TCR beta chain was found in a study of cytomegalovirus exposure and HLA in healthy donors. Study-wide background: Among the approximately 400 genotyped donors, less than 85% were placed in the Caucasian-associated ancestry cluster.

General observations from the study: TCR beta V segments were, for the most part, productive about 87% or about 30% of the time in an earlier analysis.

The CDR3 totals 15 residues. Germline trimming cut 1 base from V and 3 bases from J; bases unmatched to any gene: 5. Germline V gives CDR1 SQVTM, CDR2 ANQGSEA. Points on this clone: Its target is unknown.

The primer mix had 60 Vbeta and 13 Jbeta primers. The protocol was immunoSEQ multiplex PCR, while the TCRdb copy is restricted to in-frame clones and leaves out a portion. Among more than 85,000 clones listed, around 80% were seen once. The source of this sequence is a woman in her late teens or twenties in good health and CMV-seronegative. V is TRBV29-1 and J is TRBJ2-3; 9 nucleotides line up with TRBD2. Sequences were obtained from PBMCs. CDR3 protein: CSVEVRRGGTDTQYF. The DNA for the CDR3 is TGCAGCGTTGAAGTCAGGCGGGGGGGAACAGATACGCAGTATTTT.